Listed here is a single T cell receptor beta chain. Naive CD4+ cells had CD25+ Tregs removed. TCRdb reprocessed the 5' RACE reads with MiXCR, giving one entry per CDR3 protein. Here the sample spans 4,700 or so distinct CDR3 sequences, 60% to 80% being singletons. Sequencing was performed on naive CD4+ T cells sorted from blood. Subset specified: naive CD4+ T cells, CD4+CD45RA+CD25-. The source of this sequence is a female donor with breast cancer.

This CDR3 reads CASSADIYNEQFF. The CDR3 DNA reads as TGTGCCAGCAGTGCCGACATCTACAATGAGCAGTTCTTC. The chain couples TRBV6-4 to TRBJ2-1; D is ambiguous. CDR1 MRHNA and CDR2 SNTAGT come from the germline V gene. The CDR3 covers 13 residues. Trimming took off 4 bases at V and 3 bases at J, with 7 bases between the two ends.